The rows below give T cell receptor beta chains drawn from one sample of a study of blood T cell repertoires in COVID-19. Data came from immunoSEQ multiplex PCR; TCRdb stores just in-frame clones and leaves some out. The repertoire includes about 170,000 clones, 84% of them detected once, and roughly 2.6% sits in the top ten. Sequencing input: peripheral blood. Receptors originate from a human donor with acute or convalescent COVID-19. The donor label of this sample is uncertain. CDR3s include the opening cysteine and the closing phenylalanine or tryptophan. The D gene is left open where the match is weak. The listing skips clone size in some rows; elsewhere it reads once, few, many or a size class.

CARTGGGFNQPQHF | TGCGCCCGCACCGGGGGGGGTTTCAATCAGCCCCAGCATTTT | TRBV5-1 | - | - | TRBJ1-5 | 14
CASSPPGQAYEQYF | TGTGCCAGTAGTCCTCCGGGACAGGCCTACGAGCAGTACTTC | TRBV19 | once | TRBD1 | TRBJ2-7 | 14
CASSYSGQESSYEQYF | TGTGCCAGCAGTTACTCGGGACAGGAGAGCTCCTACGAGCAGTACTTC | TRBV6-6 | - | TRBD1 | TRBJ2-7 | 16
CATAKLTSGVQETQYF | TGTGCCACTGCAAAACTAACTAGCGGGGTTCAAGAGACCCAGTACTTC | TRBV2 | - | TRBD2 | TRBJ2-5 | 16
CASSIGGQQYYEQYF | TGTGCCAGTAGTATAGGCGGACAGCAGTACTACGAGCAGTACTTC | TRBV19 | - | - | TRBJ2-7 | 15
CAWQGQGSSGNTIYF | TGTGCCTGGCAGGGACAGGGGAGCTCTGGAAACACCATATATTTT | TRBV30 | - | TRBD1 | TRBJ1-3 | 15
CASSLGDRGRFEKLFF | TGTGCCAGCAGTTTGGGGGACAGGGGGCGATTTGAAAAACTGTTTTTT | TRBV27 | few | TRBD1 | TRBJ1-4 | 16
CASSVGTGREQFF | TGTGCCAGCAGCGTTGGGACAGGGAGGGAGCAGTTCTTC | TRBV9 | - | TRBD1 | TRBJ2-1 | 13
CASSPSTSLNTGELFF | TGTGCCAGCAGCCCATCGACTAGCCTAAACACCGGGGAGCTGTTTTTT | TRBV7-8 | once | TRBD2 | TRBJ2-2 | 16
CASSLGLTTGELFF | TGTGCCAGCAGCCTTGGGCTAACCACCGGGGAGCTGTTTTTT | TRBV4-2 | - | - | TRBJ2-2 | 14
CASSSAGSGRPTDTQYF | TGTGCCAGCTCATCAGCTGGAAGCGGGAGACCAACAGATACGCAGTATTTT | TRBV18 | - | TRBD2 | TRBJ2-3 | 17
CASSLNMFDEQYF | TGCGCCAGCAGCTTGAACATGTTCGACGAGCAGTACTTC | TRBV5-1 | few | - | TRBJ2-7 | 13
CANQQGLNTEAFF | TGTGCCAACCAACAGGGTTTGAACACTGAAGCTTTCTTT | TRBV28 | - | - | TRBJ1-1 | 13
CASSRTGKSGQPQHF | TGTGCCAGCAGCAGGACAGGGAAGTCGGGTCAGCCCCAGCATTTT | TRBV6-5 | once | TRBD1 | TRBJ1-5 | 15
CASSLDYDEQFF | TGTGCCAGCAGCTTAGATTATGATGAGCAGTTCTTC | TRBV7-9 | few | - | TRBJ2-1 | 12
CASSPTGGGYTEAFF | TGTGCCAGCAGCCCCACTGGAGGGGGCTACACTGAAGCTTTCTTT | TRBV5-6 | - | TRBD1 | TRBJ1-1 | 15
CASSPTGELGDEQYF | TGTGCCAGCAGCCCTACCGGGGAATTAGGAGACGAGCAGTACTTC | TRBV11-3 | - | - | TRBJ2-7 | 15
CASRSGTVNNSPLHF | TGTGCCAGCAGATCCGGGACAGTTAATAATTCACCCCTCCACTTT | TRBV3-1/TRBV3-2 | - | TRBD1 | TRBJ1-6 | 15
CASNTYGNYGYTF | TGTGCCAGCAACACATATGGCAACTATGGCTACACCTTC | TRBV2 | - | - | TRBJ1-2 | 13
CASSGGTSGDTDTQYF | TGCGCCAGCAGCGGAGGGACTAGCGGGGACACAGATACGCAGTATTTT | TRBV5-1 | - | TRBD2 | TRBJ2-3 | 16
CASSPYNEQFF | TGTGCCTCCTCCCCGTACAATGAGCAGTTCTTC | TRBV2 | - | - | TRBJ2-1 | 11
CASSPPTSEWTDTQYF | TGTGCCAGCAGCCCTCCTACTAGCGAGTGGACAGATACGCAGTATTTT | TRBV7-2 | once | TRBD2 | TRBJ2-3 | 16
CASSSYTGAGELFF | TGTGCCAGCAGCTCCTACACAGGGGCGGGGGAGCTGTTTTTT | TRBV21-1 | few | - | TRBJ2-2 | 14
CASRSRGETNYGYTF | TGTGCCAGTAGGTCCCGGGGGGAGACTAACTATGGCTACACCTTC | TRBV19 | - | - | TRBJ1-2 | 15
CASITGTGRPIDTEAFF | TGTGCCAGTATCACCGGGACAGGGCGGCCTATTGACACTGAAGCTTTCTTT | TRBV19 | - | TRBD1 | TRBJ1-1 | 17
CASSRTASYEQYF | TGCGCCAGCAGTCGAACAGCCTCCTACGAGCAGTACTTC | TRBV10-1 | few | - | TRBJ2-7 | 13
CASSYGGRDNSPLHF | TGTGCCAGCAGTTATGGGGGGAGAGATAATTCACCCCTCCACTTT | TRBV28 | many | - | TRBJ1-6 | 15
CAWSARDEKLFF | TGTGCCTGGAGTGCTCGTGATGAAAAACTGTTTTTT | TRBV30 | - | - | TRBJ1-4 | 12
CASSLVTSGTYEQYF | TGTGCCAGCAGCTTGGTTACTAGCGGGACCTACGAGCAGTACTTC | TRBV5-4 | - | TRBD2 | TRBJ2-7 | 15
CASTVGGYPGELFF | TGTGCCAGCACCGTGGGAGGGTATCCCGGGGAGCTGTTTTTT | TRBV2 | - | TRBD2 | TRBJ2-2 | 14
CASSLALAVYEQYF | TGTGCCAGCAGCCTCGCCCTAGCAGTCTACGAGCAGTACTTC | TRBV14 | - | - | TRBJ2-7 | 14
CASKATGAGELFF | TGTGCCAGTAAGGCTACAGGGGCCGGGGAGCTGTTTTTT | TRBV19 | few | TRBD1 | TRBJ2-2 | 13
CASSRQGGTGTQYF | TGTGCCAGCAGCCGACAGGGGGGCACCGGTACGCAGTATTTT | TRBV28 | - | TRBD1 | TRBJ2-3 | 14
CASSPGTGGGPSNSPLHF | TGTGCCAGCAGCCCGGGGACAGGGGGCGGGCCATCTAATTCACCCCTCCACTTT | TRBV5-4 | - | TRBD1 | TRBJ1-6 | 18
CASTRTANTGELFF | TGTGCCAGCACGAGGACAGCGAACACCGGGGAGCTGTTTTTT | TRBV9 | few | - | TRBJ2-2 | 14
CASSVGHAYEQFF | TGCGCCAGCAGCGTAGGACACGCCTATGAGCAGTTCTTC | TRBV5-1 | - | - | TRBJ2-1 | 13
CASSLAPQHSYNEQFF | TGTGCCAGCAGCTTAGCTCCACAACACTCCTACAATGAGCAGTTCTTC | TRBV13 | - | - | TRBJ2-1 | 16
CASSCSLRRITGAYEQYF | TGTGCCAGCAGCTGTTCCCTTCGAAGAATCACAGGGGCCTACGAGCAGTACTTC | TRBV7-4 | large | TRBD1 | TRBJ2-7 | 18
CAWSRTGHGYTF | TGTGCCTGGAGTAGGACAGGGCATGGCTACACCTTC | TRBV30 | - | TRBD1 | TRBJ1-2 | 12
CASSGGQGIQYEQYF | TGTGCCAGCAGCGGCGGACAGGGAATTCAGTACGAGCAGTACTTC | TRBV9 | - | TRBD1 | TRBJ2-7 | 15
CASSPWQGGNTEAFF | TGTGCCAGCAGCCCGTGGCAGGGTGGGAACACTGAAGCTTTCTTT | TRBV7-6 | - | - | TRBJ1-1 | 15
CASSLNPGQGGYTF | TGTGCCAGCAGTTTAAACCCCGGACAGGGTGGCTACACCTTC | TRBV27 | - | TRBD1 | TRBJ1-2 | 14
CASSLGLAGGRSDTQYF | TGTGCCAGCAGCTTAGGACTAGCGGGGGGGCGATCAGATACGCAGTATTTT | TRBV7-2 | - | TRBD2 | TRBJ2-3 | 17
CASSQDATAGDTIYF | TGCGCCAGCAGCCAAGATGCGACAGCTGGGGACACCATATATTTT | TRBV4-1 | - | - | TRBJ1-3 | 15
CASSEYREIGTQYF | TGTGCCAGCAGCGAATACAGGGAGATAGGGACCCAGTACTTC | TRBV11-2 | - | - | TRBJ2-5 | 14
CASRNGQASYEQYF | TGTGCCAGTAGGAACGGACAGGCATCCTACGAGCAGTACTTC | TRBV6-6 | - | TRBD1 | TRBJ2-7 | 14
CASSPNPQGPYEQYF | TGTGCCAGCAGTCCCAATCCACAGGGCCCCTACGAGCAGTACTTC | TRBV3-1/TRBV3-2 | few | - | TRBJ2-7 | 15
CASSSQGESGTEAFF | TGCGCCAGCAGCTCACAGGGGGAGAGTGGCACTGAAGCTTTCTTT | TRBV5-1 | once | TRBD1 | TRBJ1-1 | 15
CASSLGTEGTNQPQHF | TGTGCCAGCAGTTTAGGGACAGAGGGAACCAATCAGCCCCAGCATTTT | TRBV28 | - | TRBD1 | TRBJ1-5 | 16
CASVRGERSSPLHF | TGTGCCAGCGTGCGGGGGGAACGAAGTTCACCCCTCCACTTT | TRBV28 | - | - | TRBJ1-6 | 14
CAWSTSGQGQGTQYF | TGTGCCTGGAGTACTTCGGGACAGGGACAAGGGACCCAGTACTTC | TRBV30 | - | TRBD1 | TRBJ2-5 | 15
CASSVFEVSSGNTIYF | TGTGCCAGCAGCGTATTTGAGGTCTCCTCTGGAAACACCATATATTTT | TRBV9 | - | - | TRBJ1-3 | 16
CASTATENTEAFF | TGTGCCAGCACGGCGACAGAGAACACTGAAGCTTTCTTT | TRBV28 | - | - | TRBJ1-1 | 13
CASSRRGSFSTDTQYF | TGTGCCAGCAGCCGGCGGGGGAGTTTTAGCACAGATACGCAGTATTTT | TRBV11-2 | once | TRBD2 | TRBJ2-3 | 16
CASSSLAGLPVEQFF | TGTGCCAGCAGCTCCCTAGCGGGACTGCCGGTTGAGCAGTTCTTC | TRBV11-2 | - | TRBD2 | TRBJ2-1 | 15
CAWSMWTDEKLFF | TGTGCCTGGAGTATGTGGACAGATGAAAAACTGTTTTTT | TRBV30 | - | - | TRBJ1-4 | 13
CASSYSETASVYGYTF | TGTGCCAGCAGTTACTCGGAGACAGCGAGTGTCTATGGCTACACCTTC | TRBV6-5 | - | - | TRBJ1-2 | 16
CGGPTSYEQYF | TGTGGAGGGCCGACCTCCTACGAGCAGTACTTC | TRBV28 | - | - | TRBJ2-7 | 11
CASSGGLAVNNEQFF | TGTGCCAGCAGTGGGGGGCTAGCGGTGAACAATGAGCAGTTCTTC | TRBV2 | once | - | TRBJ2-1 | 15